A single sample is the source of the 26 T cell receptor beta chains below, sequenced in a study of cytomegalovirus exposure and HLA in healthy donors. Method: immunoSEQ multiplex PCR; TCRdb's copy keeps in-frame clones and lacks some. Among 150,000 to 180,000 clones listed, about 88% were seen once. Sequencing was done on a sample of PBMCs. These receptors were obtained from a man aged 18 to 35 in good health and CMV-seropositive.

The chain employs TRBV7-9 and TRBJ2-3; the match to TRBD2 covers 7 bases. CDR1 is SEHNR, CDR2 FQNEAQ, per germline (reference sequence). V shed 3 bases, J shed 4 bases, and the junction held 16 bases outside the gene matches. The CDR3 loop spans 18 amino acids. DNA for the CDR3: TGTGCCAGCAGCTTTCGCCCCGGGAGGCTTAGGGACGCAGATACGCAGTATTTT. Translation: CASSFRPGRLRDADTQYF. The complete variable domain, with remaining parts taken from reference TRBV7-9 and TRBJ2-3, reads DTGVSQNPRHKITKRGQNVTFRCDPISEHNRLYWYRQTLGQGPEFLTYFQNEAQLEKSRLLSDRFSAERPKGSFSTLEIQRTEQGDSAMYLCASSFRPGRLRDADTQYFGPGTRLTVL.

CDR3 in DNA: TGTGCCAGCAGTGAGGGAGGCTTCAATCAGCCCCAGCATTTT. Amino acid sequence: CASSEGGFNQPQHF. This rearrangement joins TRBV25-1 to TRBJ1-5, with D hard to call. With 3 bases removed from V and 3 bases from J, the gap between germline ends came to 9 bases. This CDR3 region has 14 residues. From germline, CDR1 is MGHDK and CDR2 SYGVNS.

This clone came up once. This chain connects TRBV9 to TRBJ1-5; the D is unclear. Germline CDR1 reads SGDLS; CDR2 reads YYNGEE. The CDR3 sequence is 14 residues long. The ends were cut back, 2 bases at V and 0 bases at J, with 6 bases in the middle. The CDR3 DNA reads TGTGCCAGCAGCGTCACAGATAGCAATCAGCCCCAGCATTTT. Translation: CASSVTDSNQPQHF.

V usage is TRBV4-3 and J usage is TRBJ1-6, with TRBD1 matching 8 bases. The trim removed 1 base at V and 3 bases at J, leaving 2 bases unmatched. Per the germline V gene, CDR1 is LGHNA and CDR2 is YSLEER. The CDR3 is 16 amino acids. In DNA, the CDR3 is TGCGCCAGCAGCCAAGGGGGACAGGTCTATAATTCACCCCTCCACTTT. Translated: CASSQGGQVYNSPLHF.

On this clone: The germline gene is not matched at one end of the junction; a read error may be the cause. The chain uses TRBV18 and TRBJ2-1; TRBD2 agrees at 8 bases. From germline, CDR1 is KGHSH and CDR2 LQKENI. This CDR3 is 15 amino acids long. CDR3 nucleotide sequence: TGTGCCAGCTCTCCACCCCGGGGGGGCTACAATGAGCAGTTCTTC. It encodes CASSPPRGGYNEQFF.

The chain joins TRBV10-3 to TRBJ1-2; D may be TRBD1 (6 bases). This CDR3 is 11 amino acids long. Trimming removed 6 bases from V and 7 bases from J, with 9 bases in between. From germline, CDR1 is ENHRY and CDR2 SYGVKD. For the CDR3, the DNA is TGTGCCATCAGCCCAGGGGTTGGCTACACCTTC. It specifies CAISPGVGYTF.

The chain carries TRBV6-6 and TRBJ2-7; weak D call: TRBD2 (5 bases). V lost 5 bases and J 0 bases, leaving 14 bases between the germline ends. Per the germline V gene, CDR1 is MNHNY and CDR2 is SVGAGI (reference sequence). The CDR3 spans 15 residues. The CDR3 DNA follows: TGTGCCAGCAGTCAACGGGGAAGTCTCTCCTACGAGCAGTACTTC. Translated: CASSQRGSLSYEQYF.

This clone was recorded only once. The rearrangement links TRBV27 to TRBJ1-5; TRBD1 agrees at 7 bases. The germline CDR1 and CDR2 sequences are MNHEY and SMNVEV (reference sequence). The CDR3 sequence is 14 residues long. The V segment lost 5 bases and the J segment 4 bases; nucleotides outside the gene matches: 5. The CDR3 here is CASSRYRGNQPQHF. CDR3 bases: TGTGCCAGCAGTCGGTACAGGGGAAATCAGCCCCAGCATTTT.

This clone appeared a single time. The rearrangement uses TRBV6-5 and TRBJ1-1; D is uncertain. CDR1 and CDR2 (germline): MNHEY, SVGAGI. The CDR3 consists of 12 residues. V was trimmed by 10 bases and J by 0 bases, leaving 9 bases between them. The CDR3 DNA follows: TGTGCCATGGGCAGGTTGAACACTGAAGCTTTCTTT. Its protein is CAMGRLNTEAFF.

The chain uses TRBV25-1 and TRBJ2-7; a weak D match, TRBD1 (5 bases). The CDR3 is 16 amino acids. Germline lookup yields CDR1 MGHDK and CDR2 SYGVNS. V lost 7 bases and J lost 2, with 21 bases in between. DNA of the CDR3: TGTGCCAGCACTCCCGGGCGTGGACACAGGACCTACGAGCAGTACTTC. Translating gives CASTPGRGHRTYEQYF.

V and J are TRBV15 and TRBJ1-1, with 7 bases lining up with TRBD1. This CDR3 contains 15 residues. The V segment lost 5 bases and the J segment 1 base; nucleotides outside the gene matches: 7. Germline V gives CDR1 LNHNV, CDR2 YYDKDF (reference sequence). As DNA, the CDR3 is TGTGCCACCAGCGCGCGACAGGGTTCGAACACTGAAGCTTTCTTT. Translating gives CATSARQGSNTEAFF.

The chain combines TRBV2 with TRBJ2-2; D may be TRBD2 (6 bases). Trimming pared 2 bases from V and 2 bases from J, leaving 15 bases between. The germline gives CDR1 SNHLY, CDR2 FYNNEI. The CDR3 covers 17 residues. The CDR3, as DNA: TGTGCCAGCAGTGAAAACATTTTAGCGGTAAACACCGGGGAGCTGTTTTTT. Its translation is CASSENILAVNTGELFF. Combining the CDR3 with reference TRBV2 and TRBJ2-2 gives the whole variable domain EPEVTQTPSHQVTQMGQEVILRCVPISNHLYFYWYRQILGQKVEFLVSFYNNEISEKSEIFDDQFSVERPDGSNFTLKIRSTKLEDSAMYFCASSENILAVNTGELFFGEGSRLTVL.

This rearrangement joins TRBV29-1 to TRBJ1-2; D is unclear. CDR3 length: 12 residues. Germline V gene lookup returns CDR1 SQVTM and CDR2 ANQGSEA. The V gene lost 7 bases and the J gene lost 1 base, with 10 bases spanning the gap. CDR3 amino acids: CSGSGDNYGYTF. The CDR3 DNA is TGCAGCGGCAGCGGAGATAACTATGGCTACACCTTC.

DNA for the CDR3: TGTGCCAGCAGTTACCAGGGGGATGAGCAGTTCTTC. This encodes CASSYQGDEQFF. This sequence joins TRBV6-5 and TRBJ2-1; 7 bases are shared with TRBD1. Germline CDR1 is MNHEY and CDR2 is SVGAGI. The CDR3 sequence is 12 residues long. With 2 bases clipped from V and 8 bases from J, the junction kept 0 bases outside the gene matches.

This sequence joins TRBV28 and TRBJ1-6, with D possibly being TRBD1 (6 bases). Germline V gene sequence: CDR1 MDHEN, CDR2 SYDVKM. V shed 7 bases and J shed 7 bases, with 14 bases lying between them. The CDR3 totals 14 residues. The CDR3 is CASISGTRNSPLHF. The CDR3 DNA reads TGTGCCAGCATTTCAGGGACACGGAATTCACCCCTCCACTTT.

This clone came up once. CDR3 loop: CASRDSALDAFF. In nucleotides, the CDR3 is TGTGCCAGCAGGGACAGTGCTCTTGACGCTTTCTTT. The chain joins TRBV2 to TRBJ1-1, with D possibly TRBD1 on 6 matching bases. V shed 6 bases and J shed 11 bases, with 16 bases lying between them. The CDR3 spans 12 residues. CDR1 SNHLY and CDR2 FYNNEI come from the germline V gene.

CDR3 sequence (DNA): TGTGCCAGCAGTCTATGGACAGGATCGGGCTACGAGCAGTACTTC. It is translated as CASSLWTGSGYEQYF. This chain joins TRBV27 and TRBJ2-7, with 7 bases identical to TRBD1. The J segment lost 3 bases and the V segment lost 5 bases, leaving 10 bases of the junction unmatched. Per germline, CDR1 MNHEY and CDR2 SMNVEV (reference sequence). The CDR3 is made up of 15 amino acids.

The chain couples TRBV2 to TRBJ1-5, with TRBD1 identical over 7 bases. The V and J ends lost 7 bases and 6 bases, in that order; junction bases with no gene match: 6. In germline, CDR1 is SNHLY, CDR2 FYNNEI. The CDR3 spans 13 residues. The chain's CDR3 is CASTEGGGQPQHF. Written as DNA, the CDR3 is TGTGCCAGCACCGAAGGGGGCGGTCAGCCCCAGCATTTT.

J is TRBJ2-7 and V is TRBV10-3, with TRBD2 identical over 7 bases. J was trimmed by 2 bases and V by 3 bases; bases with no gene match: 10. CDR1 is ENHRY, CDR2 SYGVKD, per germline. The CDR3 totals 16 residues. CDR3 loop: CAISDTGGGIPYEQYF. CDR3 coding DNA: TGTGCCATCAGTGATACTGGGGGGGGAATTCCCTACGAGCAGTACTTC.

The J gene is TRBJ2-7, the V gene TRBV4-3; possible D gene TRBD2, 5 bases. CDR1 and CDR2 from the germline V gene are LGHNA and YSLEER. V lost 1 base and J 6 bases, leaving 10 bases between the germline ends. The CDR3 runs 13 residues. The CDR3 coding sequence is TGCGCCAGCAGCCAAGTGTCGGGGTCCGAGCAGTACTTC. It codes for CASSQVSGSEQYF.

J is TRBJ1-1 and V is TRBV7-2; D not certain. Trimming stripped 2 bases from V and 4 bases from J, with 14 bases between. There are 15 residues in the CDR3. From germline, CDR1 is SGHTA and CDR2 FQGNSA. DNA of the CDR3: TGTGCCAGCAGCTTATCATCCCTCGGCGGCACTGAAGCTTTCTTT. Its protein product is CASSLSSLGGTEAFF.

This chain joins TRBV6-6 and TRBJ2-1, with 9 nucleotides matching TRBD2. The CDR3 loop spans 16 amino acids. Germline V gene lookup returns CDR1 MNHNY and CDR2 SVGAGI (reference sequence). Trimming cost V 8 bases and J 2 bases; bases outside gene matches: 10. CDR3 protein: CASLPAGGQAYNEQFF. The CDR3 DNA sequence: TGTGCCAGCCTTCCTGCGGGGGGGCAGGCCTACAATGAGCAGTTCTTC.

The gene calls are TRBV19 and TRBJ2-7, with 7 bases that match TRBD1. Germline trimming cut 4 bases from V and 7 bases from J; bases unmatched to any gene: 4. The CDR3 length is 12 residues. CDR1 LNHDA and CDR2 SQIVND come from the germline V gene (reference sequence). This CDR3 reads CASSTMTGEQYF. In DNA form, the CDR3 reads TGTGCCAGTAGTACGATGACAGGGGAGCAGTACTTC. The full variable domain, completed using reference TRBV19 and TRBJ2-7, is DGGITQSPKYLFRKEGQNVTLSCEQNLNHDAMYWYRQDPGQGLRLIYYSQIVNDFQKGDIAEGYSVSREKKESFPLTVTSAQKNPTAFYLCASSTMTGEQYFGPGTRLTVT.

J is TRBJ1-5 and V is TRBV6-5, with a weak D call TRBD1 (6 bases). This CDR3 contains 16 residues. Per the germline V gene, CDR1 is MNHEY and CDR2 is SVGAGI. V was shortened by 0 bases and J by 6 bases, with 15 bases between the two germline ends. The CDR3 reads CASSYSGGGTSQPQHF. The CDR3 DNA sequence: TGTGCCAGCAGTTACTCAGGGGGAGGGACAAGTCAGCCCCAGCATTTT.

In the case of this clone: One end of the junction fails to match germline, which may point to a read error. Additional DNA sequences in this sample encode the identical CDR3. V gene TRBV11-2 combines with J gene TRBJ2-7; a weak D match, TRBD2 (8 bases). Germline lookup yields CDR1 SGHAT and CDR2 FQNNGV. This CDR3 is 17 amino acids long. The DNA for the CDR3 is TGTGCCAGCAGCCTGTTGACGACAGGGAAGCGGGAGTACGAGCAATACTTC. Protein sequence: CASSLLTTGKREYEQYF.

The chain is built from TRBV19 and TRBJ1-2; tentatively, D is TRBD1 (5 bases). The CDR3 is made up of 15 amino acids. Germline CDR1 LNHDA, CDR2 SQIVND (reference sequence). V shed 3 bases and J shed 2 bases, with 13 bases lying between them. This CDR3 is CASSIAGSLNYGYTF. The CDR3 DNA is TGTGCCAGTAGTATTGCAGGGTCTTTAAACTATGGCTACACCTTC.